This T cell receptor beta chain was sequenced during a study of blood T cell repertoires in COVID-19. Across the study: Acute and convalescent COVID-19 samples came from the United States, Italy and Spain. T cells, B-cell-depleted T cells, or PBMCs supplied cDNA or gDNA.

Per the original data handling: Amplification with reference gene primers provided the estimates of nucleated cell counts. Assay: immunoSEQ multiplex PCR; the TCRdb copy retains only in-frame clones and omits some. The V and J calls and clone size were taken over from that table, and D and trimming were inferred from the DNA. The table lists around 320,000 clones, 87% of them singletons. Material: peripheral blood. The clonotype was recovered from a man between 18 and 35 years old with active or convalescent COVID-19.

This CDR3 reads CASSQGGQASNQPQHF. As DNA, the CDR3 is TGCGCCAGCAGCCAAGGAGGACAGGCTAGCAATCAGCCCCAGCATTTT. The chain is built from TRBV4-1 and TRBJ1-5; 7 nucleotides agree with TRBD1. Germline CDR1 and CDR2: MGHRA and YSYEKL. V trimming: 1 base; J trimming: 0 bases; junction bases outside the gene matches: 3. The CDR3 consists of 16 residues.